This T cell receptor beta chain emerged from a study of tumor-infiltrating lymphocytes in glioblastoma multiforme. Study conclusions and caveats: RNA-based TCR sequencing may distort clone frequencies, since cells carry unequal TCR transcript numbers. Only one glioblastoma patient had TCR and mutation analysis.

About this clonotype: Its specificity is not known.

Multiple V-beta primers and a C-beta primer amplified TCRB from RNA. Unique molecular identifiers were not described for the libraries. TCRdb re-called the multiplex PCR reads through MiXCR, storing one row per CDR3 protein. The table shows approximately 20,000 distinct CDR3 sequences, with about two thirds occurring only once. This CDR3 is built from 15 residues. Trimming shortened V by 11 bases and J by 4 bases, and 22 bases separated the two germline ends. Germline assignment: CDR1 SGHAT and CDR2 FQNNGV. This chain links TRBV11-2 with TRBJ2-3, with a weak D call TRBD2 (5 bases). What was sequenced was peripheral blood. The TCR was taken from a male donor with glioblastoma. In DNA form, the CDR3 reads TGTGCCTGCTGCCCCCTCCTCCTGCGGGCAGATACGCAGTATTTT. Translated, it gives CACCPLLLRADTQYF.